The 29 T cell receptor beta chains reported below all come from one sample, sequenced in a study of cytomegalovirus exposure and HLA in healthy donors. Researchers ran the PCR with 60 Vbeta and 13 Jbeta primers. Sequenced by immunoSEQ multiplex PCR; TCRdb stores in-frame clones only, minus some. The sample carries about 120,000 clones, 77% recorded once. The specimen sequenced was PBMCs. These receptor sequences come from a human donor in good health.

The count of this clone is one. The chain links TRBV12-5 to TRBJ2-5; 9 bases are a match to TRBD2. Trimming took 7 bases from V and 5 from J; bases not matched to a gene: 8. Germline V gives CDR1 LGHNT, CDR2 FRNRAP. The CDR3 covers 14 residues. CDR3 protein: CASAGGRAMETQYF. The CDR3 DNA is TGTGCTAGTGCTGGCGGGAGGGCCATGGAGACCCAGTACTTC.

The table lists this clone with a few counts. The chain employs TRBV28 and TRBJ2-3; 14 bases line up with TRBD2. V gave up 3 bases and J gave up 3 bases; unmatched junction bases: 8. The germline CDR1 and CDR2 sequences are MDHEN and SYDVKM. The CDR3 contains 18 residues. This CDR3 reads CASSFWPGLAGVTDTQYF. The CDR3 DNA sequence: TGTGCCAGCAGTTTCTGGCCGGGACTAGCGGGAGTAACAGATACGCAGTATTTT.

The CDR3 DNA follows: TGTGCCAGCAGTCGGGAGGGCACTGAAGCTTTCTTT. Its protein is CASSREGTEAFF. The gene calls are TRBV6-5 and TRBJ1-1; D remains ambiguous. CDR1 is MNHEY and CDR2 is SVGAGI in the germline V gene. The CDR3 loop spans 12 amino acids. The V end lost 5 bases, the J end lost 4 bases, and 8 bases lay between the germline ends.

The chain uses TRBV6-5 and TRBJ1-1; the D gene is possibly TRBD1 (6 bases). From germline, CDR1 is MNHEY and CDR2 SVGAGI. The CDR3 is made up of 14 amino acids. Trimming pared 7 bases from V and 1 base from J, leaving 13 bases between. The CDR3 is CASTFGGQNTEAFF. The CDR3 DNA sequence: TGTGCCAGCACCTTTGGGGGACAGAACACTGAAGCTTTCTTT.

The chain carries TRBV7-7 and TRBJ1-4; 11 bases agree with TRBD1. V gave up 5 bases and J gave up 3 bases; unmatched junction bases: 5. The CDR3 covers 16 residues. Looked up from germline, CDR1 is SSHAT and CDR2 is FNYEAQ (reference sequence). CDR3 sequence (DNA): TGTGCCAGCAGCCTGGGGACAGGGGGGGCTAATGAAAAACTGTTTTTT. Translating it yields CASSLGTGGANEKLFF.

This clone was counted between two and nine times. The V call is TRBV11-3, the J call TRBJ2-7; D possibly corresponds to TRBD2 (6 bases). The V end lost 1 base, the J end lost 5 bases, and 12 bases lay between the germline ends. Germline V lookup: CDR1 SGHNT, CDR2 YENEEA. This CDR3 spans 14 amino acids. The CDR3 is CASSLVVAADEQYF. The CDR3 coding sequence is TGTGCCAGCAGCTTAGTTGTAGCGGCGGACGAGCAGTACTTC. The full variable domain, rest sourced from reference TRBV11-3 and TRBJ2-7, is EAGVVQSPRYKIIEKKQPVAFWCNPISGHNTLYWYLQNLGQGPELLIRYENEEAVDDSQLPKDRFSAERLKGVDSTLKIQPAELGDSAVYLCASSLVVAADEQYFGPGTRLTVT.

A single count supports this clone. The chain employs TRBV19 and TRBJ1-2, with a possible D match to TRBD1 (6 bases). With 6 bases removed from V and 2 bases from J, the gap between germline ends came to 16 bases. The germline V gene encodes CDR1 LNHDA and CDR2 SQIVND (reference sequence). The CDR3 totals 15 residues. The CDR3 loop reads CASSNWGGLNYGYTF. For the CDR3, the DNA is TGTGCCAGTAGCAACTGGGGGGGGCTCAACTATGGCTACACCTTC.

The gene calls are TRBV19 and TRBJ1-2; TRBD1 aligns across 9 bases. The V segment lost 4 bases and the J segment 4 bases; nucleotides outside the gene matches: 7. The V gene's germline CDR1 is LNHDA and CDR2 SQIVND (reference sequence). The CDR3 has 15 amino acids. The CDR3 region is CASSTNPGQGYGYTF. CDR3 sequence (DNA): TGTGCCAGTAGTACAAATCCGGGACAGGGCTATGGCTACACCTTC.

The chain joins TRBV28 to TRBJ1-2, with TRBD1 identical over 12 bases. CDR3 length: 17 amino acids. The ends lost 3 bases at V and 4 bases at J; junction bases unmatched: 9. The germline V gene has CDR1 MDHEN and CDR2 SYDVKM. The CDR3 region has the DNA TGTGCCAGCAGTTTCTGGGACAGGGGGCGAGATCCCTATGGCTACACCTTC. Its protein is CASSFWDRGRDPYGYTF.

The chain recombines TRBV7-3 with TRBJ2-1; D is possibly TRBD2 (5 bases). The CDR3 covers 13 residues. CDR1 is SGHTA, CDR2 FQGTGA, per germline. With 5 bases removed from V and 5 bases from J, the gap between germline ends came to 10 bases. CDR3 loop: CASSAGLDNEQFF. CDR3 sequence (DNA): TGTGCCAGCAGCGCAGGACTCGACAATGAGCAGTTCTTC.

V gene TRBV19 combines with J gene TRBJ2-2; TRBD2 matches at 13 bases. There are 17 residues in the CDR3. Germline loops: CDR1 LNHDA, CDR2 SQIVND (reference sequence). The J segment lost 4 bases and the V segment lost 4 bases, leaving 6 bases of the junction unmatched. For the CDR3, the DNA is TGTGCCAGTAGTACGACTAGCGGGAGGTCCGGCACCGGGGAGCTGTTTTTT. The encoded protein is CASSTTSGRSGTGELFF.

CDR3 region: CASSSRLAGQETQYF. The CDR3 nucleotides read TGTGCCAGCAGTTCGAGACTAGCGGGTCAAGAGACCCAGTACTTC. V and J are TRBV5-4 and TRBJ2-5; 10 bases agree with TRBD2. CDR1 SGHNT and CDR2 YYREEE come from the germline V gene (reference sequence). With V trimmed by 5 bases and J by 2 bases, 6 bases remained unmatched. The CDR3 extends over 15 amino acids.

V and J are TRBV5-8 and TRBJ1-4; TRBD1 matches at 8 bases. The CDR3 extends over 15 amino acids. Germline V CDR1 and CDR2: SGHTS, YDEGEE. Losses at the gene ends were 5 bases for V and 4 bases for J; bases not matched to a gene: 7. CDR3 in DNA: TGTGCCAGCAGAACCGGACAGGGCCTTAATGAAAAACTGTTTTTT. Its translation is CASRTGQGLNEKLFF.

J is TRBJ1-4 and V is TRBV6-4; TRBD1 is a possible D gene (5 bases). CDR1 and CDR2 (germline): MRHNA, SNTAGT. Trimming removed 7 bases at V and 5 bases at J, with 11 bases between. CDR3 length equals 13 residues. CDR3 in amino acids: CASIGRENEKLFF. The CDR3 region has the DNA TGTGCCAGCATTGGCAGGGAAAATGAAAAACTGTTTTTT.

V gene TRBV28 combines with J gene TRBJ1-1; no reliable D call. V was clipped by 9 bases and J by 6 bases, with 17 bases between them. The CDR3 runs to 13 residues. CDR1 is MDHEN, CDR2 SYDVKM, per germline. The CDR3 here is CASGRFIGAEAFF. The CDR3 bases are TGTGCCAGTGGGAGGTTCATAGGCGCTGAAGCTTTCTTT.

The chain combines TRBV28 with TRBJ1-4; no firm D call. V was clipped by 2 bases and J by 8 bases, with 12 bases between them. CDR1 is MDHEN and CDR2 is SYDVKM in the germline V gene. The CDR3 covers 14 residues. CDR3 sequence (DNA): TGTGCCAGCAGTTTAACGGTCGAGGAAGAAAAACTGTTTTTT. Encoded protein: CASSLTVEEEKLFF.

V and J are TRBV5-6 and TRBJ1-2; D remains ambiguous. CDR1 and CDR2 (germline): SGHDT, YYEEEE. V gave up 4 bases and J gave up 8 bases, with 15 bases separating them. This CDR3 spans 13 amino acids. CDR3 sequence reads: CASSATSNRGYTF. In nucleotides, the CDR3 is TGTGCCAGCAGCGCAACGTCGAATCGGGGCTACACCTTC.

This clone was counted between two and nine times. The gene calls are TRBV5-1 and TRBJ1-1; tentative D call: TRBD1 (5 bases). V was shortened by 3 bases and J by 0 bases, with 12 bases between the two germline ends. The CDR3 extends over 15 amino acids. Per germline, CDR1 SGHRS and CDR2 YFSETQ. CDR3 bases: TGCGCCAGCAGCTGGGGGGATATCATGAACACTGAAGCTTTCTTT. Protein sequence: CASSWGDIMNTEAFF. Using reference TRBV5-1 and TRBJ1-1 for the parts outside the CDR3, the full variable domain is KAGVTQTPRYLIKTRGQQVTLSCSPISGHRSVSWYQQTPGQGLQFLFEYFSETQRNKGNFPGRFSGRQFSNSRSEMNVSTLELGDSALYLCASSWGDIMNTEAFFGQGTRLTVV.

The rearrangement uses TRBV7-6 and TRBJ1-1; weak D call: TRBD1 (5 bases). The germline gives CDR1 SGHVS, CDR2 FNYEAQ. Deletions cut 2 bases from V and 5 bases from J, with 15 bases between. This CDR3 has 15 residues. The chain's CDR3 is CASSLRGGGFTEAFF. The CDR3 DNA is TGTGCCAGCAGCTTAAGGGGCGGAGGGTTTACTGAAGCTTTCTTT.

The chain carries TRBV28 and TRBJ1-1; 8 bases are shared with TRBD1. CDR1 MDHEN and CDR2 SYDVKM come from the germline V gene. Trimming took 6 bases from V and 7 from J; bases not matched to a gene: 13. CDR3 size: 15 residues. CDR3 region: CASRGGTGGSNEAFF. The CDR3, as DNA: TGTGCCAGCAGGGGGGGTACAGGGGGGTCTAATGAAGCTTTCTTT.

This chain connects TRBV27 to TRBJ1-5; 8 nucleotides agree with TRBD1. The CDR3 has 14 amino acids. Germline V gene lookup returns CDR1 MNHEY and CDR2 SMNVEV (reference sequence). J lost 4 bases, V lost 4 bases, and 3 bases had no gene match. CDR3 coding DNA: TGTGCCAGCAGTTGGACAGGGCCGAATCAGCCCCAGCATTTT. As protein: CASSWTGPNQPQHF.

The V gene is TRBV28, the J gene TRBJ1-2; no clear D. The CDR3 contains 14 residues. Germline loops: CDR1 MDHEN, CDR2 SYDVKM. Trimming cost V 5 bases and J 5 bases, with 15 bases left between them. The CDR3 loop reads CASSPGKTGYGYTF. The CDR3 DNA reads TGTGCCAGCAGTCCGGGGAAGACGGGGTATGGCTACACCTTC.

V is TRBV2 and J is TRBJ1-2, with D uncertain. The germline V gene encodes CDR1 SNHLY and CDR2 FYNNEI. V lost 3 bases to trimming and J lost 8 bases, with 13 bases between them. The CDR3 is made up of 13 amino acids. CDR3 in amino acids: CASSEGRVGGYTF. The CDR3 region has the DNA TGTGCCAGCAGTGAGGGTCGGGTAGGCGGCTACACCTTC. Filled out from reference TRBV2 and TRBJ1-2, the complete variable domain reads EPEVTQTPSHQVTQMGQEVILRCVPISNHLYFYWYRQILGQKVEFLVSFYNNEISEKSEIFDDQFSVERPDGSNFTLKIRSTKLEDSAMYFCASSEGRVGGYTFGSGTRLTVV.

This clone was seen only a few times. The chain uses TRBV4-2 and TRBJ2-1; no reliable D call. This CDR3 comprises 17 residues. V lost 0 bases, J lost 0 bases, and 12 bases lay in between. Germline V gives CDR1 LGHNA, CDR2 YNFKEQ. For the CDR3, the DNA is TGTGCCAGCAGCCAAGATGCCTCGTCCAGCTCCTACAATGAGCAGTTCTTC. It specifies CASSQDASSSSYNEQFF.

The V call is TRBV11-1, the J call TRBJ1-2; D is undetermined. Germline V gene lookup returns CDR1 SGHAT and CDR2 FQDESV (reference sequence). The CDR3 spans 14 residues. The V end lost 1 base, the J end lost 3 bases, and 9 bases lay between the germline ends. CDR3 sequence reads: CASSLEFPYYGYTF. The CDR3 coding sequence is TGTGCCAGCAGCTTAGAATTTCCGTACTATGGCTACACCTTC.

The chain carries TRBV6-5 and TRBJ1-5; 7 nucleotides align to TRBD1. After removal of 4 bases from V and 1 base from J, the junction contained 4 bases not matched to a gene. This CDR3 has 15 residues. The germline gives CDR1 MNHEY, CDR2 SVGAGI. The CDR3 reads CASSSTGQSNQPQHF. The CDR3 coding sequence is TGTGCCAGCAGTTCGACAGGGCAGAGCAATCAGCCCCAGCATTTT.

This clone was recorded only once. The V call is TRBV27, the J call TRBJ2-5; D might be TRBD1 (6 bases). CDR3 length equals 15 residues. Germline V lookup: CDR1 MNHEY, CDR2 SMNVEV (reference sequence). V lost 2 bases and J lost 2, with 12 bases in between. The CDR3 spells CASSLGQGPQETQYF. CDR3 DNA: TGTGCCAGCAGTTTAGGCCAGGGGCCTCAAGAGACCCAGTACTTC.

This chain joins TRBV6-5 and TRBJ1-3; 7 bases fit TRBD1. V lost 7 bases, J lost 3 bases, and 9 bases stayed unmatched. Germline values: CDR1 MNHEY, CDR2 SVGAGI. The CDR3 is made up of 15 amino acids. CDR3 nucleotide sequence: TGTGCCAGCACCCCAACAGGGGCTGGTGGAAACACCATATATTTT. Translating gives CASTPTGAGGNTIYF.

The chain carries TRBV19 and TRBJ1-5; D is unclear. Germline CDR1 reads LNHDA; CDR2 reads SQIVND (reference sequence). Trimming stripped 3 bases from V and 4 bases from J, with 13 bases between. The CDR3 covers 15 residues. The CDR3: CASSMEQTDNQPQHF. CDR3 in DNA: TGTGCCAGTAGTATGGAGCAGACCGATAATCAGCCCCAGCATTTT.